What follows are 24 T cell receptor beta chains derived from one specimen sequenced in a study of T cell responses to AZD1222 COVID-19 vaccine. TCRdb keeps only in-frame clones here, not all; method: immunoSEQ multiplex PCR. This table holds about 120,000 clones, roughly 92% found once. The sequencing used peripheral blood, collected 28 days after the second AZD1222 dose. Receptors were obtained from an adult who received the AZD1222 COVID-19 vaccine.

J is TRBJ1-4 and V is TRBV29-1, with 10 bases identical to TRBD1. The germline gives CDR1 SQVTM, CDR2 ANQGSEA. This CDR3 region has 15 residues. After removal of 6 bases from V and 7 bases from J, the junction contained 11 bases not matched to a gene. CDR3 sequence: CSVAGGQGLTEKLFF. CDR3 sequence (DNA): TGCAGCGTCGCGGGGGGACAGGGGTTGACTGAAAAACTGTTTTTT. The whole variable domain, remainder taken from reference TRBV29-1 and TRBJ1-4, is SAVISQKPSRDICQRGTSLTIQCQVDSQVTMMFWYRQQPGQSLTLIATANQGSEATYESGFVIDKFPISRPNLTFSTLTVSNMSPEDSSIYLCSVAGGQGLTEKLFFGSGTQLSVL.

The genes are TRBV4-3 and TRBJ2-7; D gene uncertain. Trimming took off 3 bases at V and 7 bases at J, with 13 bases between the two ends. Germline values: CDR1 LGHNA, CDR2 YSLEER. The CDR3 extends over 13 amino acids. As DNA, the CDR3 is TGCGCCAGCAGCCAGGACCCCGGAAGGGAGCAGTACTTC. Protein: CASSQDPGREQYF.

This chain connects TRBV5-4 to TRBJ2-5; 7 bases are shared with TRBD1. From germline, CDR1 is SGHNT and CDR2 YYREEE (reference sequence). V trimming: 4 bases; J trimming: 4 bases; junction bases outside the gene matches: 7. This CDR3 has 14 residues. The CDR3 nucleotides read TGTGCCAGCAGCGCCGACAGGGAATTAGAGACCCAGTACTTC. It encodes CASSADRELETQYF.

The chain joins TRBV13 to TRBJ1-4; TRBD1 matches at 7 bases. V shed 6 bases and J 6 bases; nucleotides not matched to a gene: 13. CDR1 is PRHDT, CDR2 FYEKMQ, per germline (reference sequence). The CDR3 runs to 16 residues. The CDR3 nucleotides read TGTGCCAGCAGATTTACCGGGACAGTAGGTTATGAAAAACTGTTTTTT. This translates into CASRFTGTVGYEKLFF. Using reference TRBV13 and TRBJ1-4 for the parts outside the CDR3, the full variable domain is AAGVIQSPRHLIKEKRETATLKCYPIPRHDTVYWYQQGPGQDPQFLISFYEKMQSDKGSIPDRFSAQQFSDYHSELNMSSLELGDSALYFCASRFTGTVGYEKLFFGSGTQLSVL.

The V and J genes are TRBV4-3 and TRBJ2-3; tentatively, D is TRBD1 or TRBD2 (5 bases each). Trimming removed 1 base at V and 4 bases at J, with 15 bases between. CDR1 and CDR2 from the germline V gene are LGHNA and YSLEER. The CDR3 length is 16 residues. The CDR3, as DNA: TGCGCCAGCAGCCAAGGGACCGGGACCCCCCCAGATACGCAGTATTTT. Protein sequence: CASSQGTGTPPDTQYF.

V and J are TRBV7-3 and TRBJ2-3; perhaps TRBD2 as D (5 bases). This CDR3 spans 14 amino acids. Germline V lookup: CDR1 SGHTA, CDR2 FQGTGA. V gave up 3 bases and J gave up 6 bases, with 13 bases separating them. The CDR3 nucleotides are TGTGCCAGCAGCTTTGTAGCGAGGAGGGATACGCAGTATTTT. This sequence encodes CASSFVARRDTQYF.

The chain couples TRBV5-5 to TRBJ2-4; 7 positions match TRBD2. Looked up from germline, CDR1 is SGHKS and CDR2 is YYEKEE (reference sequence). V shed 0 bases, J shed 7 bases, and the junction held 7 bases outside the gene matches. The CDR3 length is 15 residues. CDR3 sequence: CASSLVGARGNIQYF. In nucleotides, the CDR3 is TGTGCCAGCAGCTTGGTTGGGGCGCGGGGGAACATTCAGTACTTC.

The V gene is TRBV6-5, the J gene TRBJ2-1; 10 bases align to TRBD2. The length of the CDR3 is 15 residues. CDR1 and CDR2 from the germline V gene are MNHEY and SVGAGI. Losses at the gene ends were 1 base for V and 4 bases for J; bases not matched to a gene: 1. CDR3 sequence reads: CASSYLAGGYNEQFF. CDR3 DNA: TGTGCCAGCAGTTACTTAGCGGGGGGATACAATGAGCAGTTCTTC.

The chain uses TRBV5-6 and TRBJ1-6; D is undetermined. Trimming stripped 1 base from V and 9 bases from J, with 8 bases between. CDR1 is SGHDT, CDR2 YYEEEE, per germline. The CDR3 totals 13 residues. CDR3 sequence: CASSLKRASPLHF. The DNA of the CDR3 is TGTGCCAGCAGCTTGAAGCGGGCTTCACCCCTCCACTTT.

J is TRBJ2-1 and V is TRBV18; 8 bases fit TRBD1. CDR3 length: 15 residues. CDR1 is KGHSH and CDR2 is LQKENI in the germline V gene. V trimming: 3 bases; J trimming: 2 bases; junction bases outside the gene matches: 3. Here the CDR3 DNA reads TGTGCCAGCTCACCGAGGACAGGGCCCTACAATGAGCAGTTCTTC. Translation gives CASSPRTGPYNEQFF.

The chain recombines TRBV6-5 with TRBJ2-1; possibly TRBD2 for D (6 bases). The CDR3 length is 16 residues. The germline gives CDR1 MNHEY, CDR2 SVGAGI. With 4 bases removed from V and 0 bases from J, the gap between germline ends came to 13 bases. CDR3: CASSSNRGSSYNEQFF. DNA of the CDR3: TGTGCCAGCAGTTCGAACCGGGGGAGCTCCTACAATGAGCAGTTCTTC.

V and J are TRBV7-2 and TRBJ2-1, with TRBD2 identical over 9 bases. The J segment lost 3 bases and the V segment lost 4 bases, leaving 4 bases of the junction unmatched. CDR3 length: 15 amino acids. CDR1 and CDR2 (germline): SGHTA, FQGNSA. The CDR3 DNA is TGTGCCAGCAGCTATGGGACTAGCAGCTACAATGAGCAGTTCTTC. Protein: CASSYGTSSYNEQFF.

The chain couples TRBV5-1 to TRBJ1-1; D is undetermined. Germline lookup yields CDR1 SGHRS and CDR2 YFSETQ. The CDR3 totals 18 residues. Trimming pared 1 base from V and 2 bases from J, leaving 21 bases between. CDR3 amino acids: CASSLRSLSTTVNTEAFF. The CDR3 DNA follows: TGCGCCAGCAGCTTGAGATCTTTGTCTACCACCGTTAACACTGAAGCTTTCTTT.

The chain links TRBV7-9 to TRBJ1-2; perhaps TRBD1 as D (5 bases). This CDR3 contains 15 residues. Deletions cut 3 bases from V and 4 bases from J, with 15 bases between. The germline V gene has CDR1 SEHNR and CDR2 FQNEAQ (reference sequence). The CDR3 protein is CASSFQERGAYGYTF. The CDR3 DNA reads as TGTGCCAGCAGCTTTCAGGAGAGAGGGGCCTATGGCTACACCTTC.

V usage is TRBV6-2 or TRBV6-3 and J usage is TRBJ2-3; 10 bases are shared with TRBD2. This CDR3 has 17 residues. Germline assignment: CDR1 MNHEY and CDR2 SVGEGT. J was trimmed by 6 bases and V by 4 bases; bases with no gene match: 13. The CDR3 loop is CASSWGTSGTTRDTQYF. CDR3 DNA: TGTGCCAGCAGTTGGGGCACTAGCGGGACAACTCGGGATACGCAGTATTTT.

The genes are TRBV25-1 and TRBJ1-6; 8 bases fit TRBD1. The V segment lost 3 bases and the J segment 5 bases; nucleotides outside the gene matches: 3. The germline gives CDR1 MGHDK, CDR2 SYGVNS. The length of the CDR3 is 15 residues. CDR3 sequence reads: CASSDVTGDNSPLHF. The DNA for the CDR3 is TGTGCCAGCAGTGATGTGACAGGGGATAATTCACCCCTCCACTTT. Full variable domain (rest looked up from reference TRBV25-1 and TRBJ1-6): EADIYQTPRYLVIGTGKKITLECSQTMGHDKMYWYQQDPGMELHLIHYSYGVNSTEKGDLSSESTVSRIRTEHFPLTLESARPSHTSQYLCASSDVTGDNSPLHFGNGTRLTVT.

The CDR3 spells CASVGGGLEQYF. CDR3 coding DNA: TGTGCCAGCGTTGGGGGGGGGCTAGAGCAGTACTTC. The chain uses TRBV28 and TRBJ2-7; a weak D match, TRBD2 (7 bases). Germline CDR1 and CDR2: MDHEN and SYDVKM. The CDR3 spans 12 residues. The V gene lost 8 bases and the J gene lost 7 bases, with 15 bases spanning the gap.

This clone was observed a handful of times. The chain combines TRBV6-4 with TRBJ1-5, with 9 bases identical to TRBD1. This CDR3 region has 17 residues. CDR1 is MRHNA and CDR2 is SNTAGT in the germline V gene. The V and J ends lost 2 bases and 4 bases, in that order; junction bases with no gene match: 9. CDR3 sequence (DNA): TGTGCCAGCAGTGACCCCGAAATCGGACAGGGGAATCAGCCCCAGCATTTT. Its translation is CASSDPEIGQGNQPQHF.

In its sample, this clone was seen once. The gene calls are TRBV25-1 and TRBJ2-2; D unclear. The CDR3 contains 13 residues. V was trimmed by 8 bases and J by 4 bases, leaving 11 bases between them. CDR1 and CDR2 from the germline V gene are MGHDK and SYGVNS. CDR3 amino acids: CASRLGGTGELFF. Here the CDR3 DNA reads TGTGCCAGCCGTCTGGGCGGCACCGGGGAGCTGTTTTTT.

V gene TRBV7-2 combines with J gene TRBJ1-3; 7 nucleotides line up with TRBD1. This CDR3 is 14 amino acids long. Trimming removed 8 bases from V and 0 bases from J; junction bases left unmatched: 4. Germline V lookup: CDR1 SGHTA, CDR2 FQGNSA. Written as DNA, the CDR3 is TGTGCCAGCGCCGGGACAGTCTCTGGAAACACCATATATTTT. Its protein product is CASAGTVSGNTIYF.

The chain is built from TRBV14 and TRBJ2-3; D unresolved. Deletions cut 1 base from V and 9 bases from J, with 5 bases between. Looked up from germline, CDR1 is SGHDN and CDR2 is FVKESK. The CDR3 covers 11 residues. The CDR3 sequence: CASSQGRTQYF. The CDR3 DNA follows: TGTGCCAGCAGCCAAGGACGGACGCAGTATTTT.

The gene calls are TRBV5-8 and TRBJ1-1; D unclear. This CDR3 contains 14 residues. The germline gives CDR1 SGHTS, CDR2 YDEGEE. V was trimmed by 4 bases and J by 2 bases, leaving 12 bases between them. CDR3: CASSRRYPNTEAFF. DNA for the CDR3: TGTGCCAGCAGCCGACGGTATCCTAACACTGAAGCTTTCTTT.

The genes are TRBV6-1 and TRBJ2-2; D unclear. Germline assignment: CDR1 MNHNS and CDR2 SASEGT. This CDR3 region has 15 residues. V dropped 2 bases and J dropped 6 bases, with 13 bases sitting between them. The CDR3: CASSEFTEVPGELFF. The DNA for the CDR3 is TGTGCCAGCAGTGAATTCACAGAGGTCCCCGGGGAGCTGTTTTTT.

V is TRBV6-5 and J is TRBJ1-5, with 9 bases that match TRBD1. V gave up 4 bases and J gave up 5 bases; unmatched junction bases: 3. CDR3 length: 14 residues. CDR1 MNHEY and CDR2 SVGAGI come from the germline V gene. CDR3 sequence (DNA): TGTGCCAGCAGTTCCACAGGGGGCGATCAGCCCCAGCATTTT. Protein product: CASSSTGGDQPQHF.